The entry below gives a single T cell receptor beta chain sequence along with its context. This specimen comes from a study of T cell responses to AZD1222 COVID-19 vaccine. Profiling relied on immunoSEQ multiplex PCR, and the TCRdb table lists in-frame clones only, not all of them. The sample carries roughly 120,000 clones, 86% recorded once. This receptor was taken from an adult who received the AZD1222 COVID-19 vaccine. This sample comprised peripheral blood, obtained 28 days after the second AZD1222 dose.

CDR3 nucleotide sequence: TGTGCCACTGGGGAGGGGACGTCGGCCAAAAACATTCAGTACTTC. Amino acid sequence: CATGEGTSAKNIQYF. The chain employs TRBV19 and TRBJ2-4; 7 nucleotides line up with TRBD2. The CDR3 is made up of 15 amino acids. The germline CDR1 and CDR2 sequences are LNHDA and SQIVND (reference sequence). Trimming at V came to 10 bases and at J to 1 base, leaving 10 bases not matched to a gene.